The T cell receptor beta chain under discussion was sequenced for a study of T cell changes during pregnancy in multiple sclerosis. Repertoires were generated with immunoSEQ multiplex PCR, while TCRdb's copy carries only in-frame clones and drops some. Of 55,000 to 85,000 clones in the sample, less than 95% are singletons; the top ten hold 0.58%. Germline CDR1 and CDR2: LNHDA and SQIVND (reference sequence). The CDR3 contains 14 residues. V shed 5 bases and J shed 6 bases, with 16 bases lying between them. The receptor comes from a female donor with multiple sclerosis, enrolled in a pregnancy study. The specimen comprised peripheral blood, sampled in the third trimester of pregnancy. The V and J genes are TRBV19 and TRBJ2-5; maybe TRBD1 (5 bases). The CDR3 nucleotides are TGTGCCAGTAGTCCAAGTCAGGGTAGTCAGACCCAGTACTTC. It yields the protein CASSPSQGSQTQYF.